This note documents a single T cell receptor (beta chain) sequence. Its antigen is currently unknown. The length of the CDR3 is 16 residues. The V segment lost 3 bases and the J segment 4 bases; nucleotides outside the gene matches: 5. Germline CDR1 is ENHRY and CDR2 is SYGVKD. The sample originates from a study of cytomegalovirus exposure and HLA in healthy donors. The study's findings and limits: Listed as cytomegalovirus-associated were 150 to 200 TCR beta chains. High sensitivity and specificity were reportedly achieved when the classifier diagnosed cytomegalovirus status.

Both 60 Vbeta primers and 13 Jbeta primers went into the PCR. Profiled with immunoSEQ multiplex PCR; TCRdb holds only in-frame clones, not every one. The sample consists of approximately 150,000 clones, 55% to 70% of them appearing once. This chain uses TRBV10-3 with TRBJ2-7, with 14 bases matching TRBD2. The clonotype was recovered from a middle-aged woman in good health and CMV-seropositive. Sequencing used PBMCs. The CDR3 is CAISDPTSGREYEQYF. The CDR3 bases are TGTGCCATCAGTGACCCGACTAGCGGGAGGGAATACGAGCAGTACTTC.